This T cell receptor beta chain was recovered during a study of regulatory T cells in long-lasting Graves disease. Sample time point: persistent/refractory GD, antithyroid drugs over 5 years with positive TRAb. PBMC RNA served as the TCR library source. Arm-PCR of CDR3 regions with iRepertoire HTBI primers generated TCR beta libraries. TCRdb fed the multiplex PCR reads into MiXCR, producing one record per CDR3 protein. The data contain 300,000 to 350,000 distinct CDR3 sequences, about 20% of them singletons. CDR3 size: 19 residues. The ends lost 3 bases at V and 5 bases at J; junction bases unmatched: 16. From germline, CDR1 is KGHSH and CDR2 LQKENI. A single count supports this clonotype.

The source of this sequence is a female donor with Graves disease. The sequencing here drew on peripheral blood mononuclear cells (PBMCs), taken when the disease was refractory, from a patient treated with antithyroid drugs. The J gene is TRBJ2-7, the V gene TRBV18; 13 bases match TRBD2. CDR3 sequence (DNA): TGTGCCAGCTCACCCGTCCCGGGACTAGCGGGGCTCCAGAAGGACGAGCAGTACTTC. Encoded protein: CASSPVPGLAGLQKDEQYF. Filled out from reference TRBV18 and TRBJ2-7, the complete variable domain reads NAGVMQNPRHLVRRRGQEARLRCSPMKGHSHVYWYRQLPEEGLKFMVYLQKENIIDESGMPKERFSAEFPKEGPSILRIQQVVRGDSAAYFCASSPVPGLAGLQKDEQYFGPGTRLTVT.